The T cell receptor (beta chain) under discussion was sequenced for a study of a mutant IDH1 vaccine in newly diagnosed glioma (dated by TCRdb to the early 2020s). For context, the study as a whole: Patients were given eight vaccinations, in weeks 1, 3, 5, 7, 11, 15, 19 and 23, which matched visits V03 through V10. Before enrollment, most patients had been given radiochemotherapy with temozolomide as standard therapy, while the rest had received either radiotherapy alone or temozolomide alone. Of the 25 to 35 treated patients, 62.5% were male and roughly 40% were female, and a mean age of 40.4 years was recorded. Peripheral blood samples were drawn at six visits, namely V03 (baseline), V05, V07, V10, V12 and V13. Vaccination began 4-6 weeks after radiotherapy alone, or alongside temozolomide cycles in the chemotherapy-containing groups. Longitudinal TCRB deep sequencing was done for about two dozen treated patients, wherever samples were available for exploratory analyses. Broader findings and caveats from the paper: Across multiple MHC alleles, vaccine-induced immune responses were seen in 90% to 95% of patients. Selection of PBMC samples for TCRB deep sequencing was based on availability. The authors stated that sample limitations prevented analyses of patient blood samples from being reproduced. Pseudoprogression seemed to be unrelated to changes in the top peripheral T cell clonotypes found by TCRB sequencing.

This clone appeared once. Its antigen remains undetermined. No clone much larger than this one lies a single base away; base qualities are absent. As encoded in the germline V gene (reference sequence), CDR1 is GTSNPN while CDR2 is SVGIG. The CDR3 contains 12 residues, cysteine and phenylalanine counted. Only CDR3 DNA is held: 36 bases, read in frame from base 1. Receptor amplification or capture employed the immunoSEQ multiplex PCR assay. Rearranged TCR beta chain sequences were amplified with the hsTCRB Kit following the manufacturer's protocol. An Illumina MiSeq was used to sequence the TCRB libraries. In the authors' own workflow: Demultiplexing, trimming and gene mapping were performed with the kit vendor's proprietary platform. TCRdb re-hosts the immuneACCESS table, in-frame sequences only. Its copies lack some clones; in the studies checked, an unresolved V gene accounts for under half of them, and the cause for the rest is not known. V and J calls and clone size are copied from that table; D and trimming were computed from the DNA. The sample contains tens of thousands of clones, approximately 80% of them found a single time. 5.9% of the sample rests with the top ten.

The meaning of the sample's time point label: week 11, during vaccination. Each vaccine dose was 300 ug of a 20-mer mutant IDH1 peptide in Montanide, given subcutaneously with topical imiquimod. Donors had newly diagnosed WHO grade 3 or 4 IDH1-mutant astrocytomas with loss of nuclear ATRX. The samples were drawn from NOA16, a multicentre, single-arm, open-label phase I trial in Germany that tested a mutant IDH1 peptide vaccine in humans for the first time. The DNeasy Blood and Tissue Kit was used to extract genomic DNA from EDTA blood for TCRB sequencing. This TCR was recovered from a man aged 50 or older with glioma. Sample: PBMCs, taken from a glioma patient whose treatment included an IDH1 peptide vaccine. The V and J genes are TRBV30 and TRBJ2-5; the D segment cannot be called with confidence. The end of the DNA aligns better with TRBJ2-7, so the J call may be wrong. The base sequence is TGTGCCTGGAGCCCGGAACGCTCCGAGCAGTACTTC. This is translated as CAWSPERSEQYF.